What follows is one TCR beta chain and its context. This specimen belongs to a study of blood T cell repertoires in COVID-19. Original analysis: Quantification of nucleated cells was approximated via reference gene primer amplification. Generated by immunoSEQ multiplex PCR, the TCRdb table keeps only in-frame clones and is missing some. The V and J calls and clone size are taken from that table; D and trimming were inferred from the DNA. The data show 56,000 or so clones, approximately 81% seen once. This CDR3 spans 15 amino acids. Germline loops: CDR1 SGHNT, CDR2 YYREEE (reference sequence). Deletions cut 9 bases from V and 0 bases from J, with 17 bases between.

The rearrangement uses TRBV5-4 and TRBJ2-3, with a tentative D call TRBD1 (5 bases). The sequenced sample consisted of peripheral blood. The receptor was isolated from a man aged 45-60 years with acute or convalescent COVID-19. In DNA form, the CDR3 reads TGTGCCACTTCCCCCAGGGCTTCTAGCACAGATACGCAGTATTTT. This encodes CATSPRASSTDTQYF. Based on the CDR3 plus reference TRBV5-4 and TRBJ2-3, the full variable domain is ETGVTQSPTHLIKTRGQQVTLRCSSQSGHNTVSWYQQALGQGPQFIFQYYREEENGRGNFPPRFSGLQFPNYSSELNVNALELDDSALYLCATSPRASSTDTQYFGPGTRLTVL.